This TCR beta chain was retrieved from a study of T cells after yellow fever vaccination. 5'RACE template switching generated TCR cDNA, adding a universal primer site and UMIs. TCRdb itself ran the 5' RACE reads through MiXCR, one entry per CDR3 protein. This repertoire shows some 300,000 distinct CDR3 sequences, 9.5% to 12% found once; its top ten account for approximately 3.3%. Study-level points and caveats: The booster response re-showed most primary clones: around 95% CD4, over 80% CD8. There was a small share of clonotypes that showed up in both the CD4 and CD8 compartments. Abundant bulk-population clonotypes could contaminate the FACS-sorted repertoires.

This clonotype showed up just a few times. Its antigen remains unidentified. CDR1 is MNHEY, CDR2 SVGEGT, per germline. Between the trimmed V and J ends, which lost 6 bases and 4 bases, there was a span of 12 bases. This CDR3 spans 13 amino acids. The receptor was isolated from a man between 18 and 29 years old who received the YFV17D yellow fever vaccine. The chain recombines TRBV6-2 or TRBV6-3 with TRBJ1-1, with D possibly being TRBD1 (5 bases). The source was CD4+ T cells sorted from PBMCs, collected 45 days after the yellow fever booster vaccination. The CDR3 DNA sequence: TGTGCCAGCAGCCGGGGGTTCTTCACTGAAGCTTTCTTT. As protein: CASSRGFFTEAFF.